A selection of T cell receptor beta chains follows, all from one sample in a study of T cell responses to AZD1222 COVID-19 vaccine. The table came from immunoSEQ multiplex PCR; TCRdb's copy has only in-frame clones and leaves some out. The sample includes roughly 110,000 clones, about 85% seen only once; the top ten take less than 6%. The sequencing here drew on peripheral blood, taken 28 days after the second AZD1222 dose. All receptors come from an adult who received the AZD1222 COVID-19 vaccine. Each CDR3 is given with its conserved first and last residue. A D gene is named only where the DNA matches it firmly. The listing skips clone size in some rows; elsewhere it reads once, few, many or a size class.

CDR3aa: CATSRPGSLVSLLHF
CDR3nt: TGTGCCACCAGCCGTCCGGGGTCCCTCGTAAGTCTCCTCCACTTT
j_gene: TRBJ1-6
d_gene: .
v_gene: TRBV15
abundance: .

CDR3aa: CASHLGGSTDTQYF
CDR3nt: TGTGCCAGTCACTTGGGGGGGAGCACAGATACGCAGTATTTT
j_gene: TRBJ2-3
d_gene: TRBD2
v_gene: TRBV7-2
abundance: .

CDR3aa: CASSPGGDRPNLAKNIQYF
CDR3nt: TGTGCCAGCTCACCTGGTGGGGACAGGCCTAACTTAGCCAAAAACATTCAGTACTTC
j_gene: TRBJ2-4
d_gene: TRBD1
v_gene: TRBV18
abundance: .

CDR3aa: CASSLLTDRGFSYEQYF
CDR3nt: TGTGCCAGCAGTTTACTAACTGACAGGGGGTTCTCCTACGAGCAGTACTTC
j_gene: TRBJ2-7
d_gene: TRBD1
v_gene: TRBV28
abundance: .

CDR3aa: CASSLGENGNSPLHF
CDR3nt: TGTGCCAGCAGCTTGGGGGAGAATGGTAATTCACCCCTCCACTTT
j_gene: TRBJ1-6
d_gene: .
v_gene: TRBV5-4
abundance: .

CDR3aa: CASSQDRTLYEQYF
CDR3nt: TGTGCCAGCAGCCAAGATCGGACACTCTACGAGCAGTACTTC
j_gene: TRBJ2-7
d_gene: .
v_gene: TRBV3-1/TRBV3-2
abundance: once

CDR3aa: CASSIAHGTEAFF
CDR3nt: TGTGCCAGTAGTATAGCCCACGGGACTGAAGCTTTCTTT
j_gene: TRBJ1-1
d_gene: .
v_gene: TRBV19
abundance: once

CDR3aa: CASRATGAGGYTF
CDR3nt: TGTGCCAGCAGAGCCACAGGGGCAGGAGGCTACACCTTC
j_gene: TRBJ1-2
d_gene: TRBD1
v_gene: TRBV2
abundance: .

CDR3aa: CASSLVDLRMNTEAFF
CDR3nt: TGTGCCAGCAGCTTGGTCGATCTCCGAATGAACACTGAAGCTTTCTTT
j_gene: TRBJ1-1
d_gene: .
v_gene: TRBV5-5
abundance: .

CDR3aa: CASSQVTGNEQFF
CDR3nt: TGCGCCAGCAGCCAAGTAACGGGGAATGAGCAGTTCTTC
j_gene: TRBJ2-1
d_gene: .
v_gene: TRBV4-3
abundance: .

CDR3aa: CAISESGGPSGANVLTF
CDR3nt: TGTGCCATCAGTGAGTCGGGGGGGCCCTCTGGGGCCAACGTCCTGACTTTC
j_gene: TRBJ2-6
d_gene: .
v_gene: TRBV10-3
abundance: .

CDR3aa: CASSLDGLSTNEKLFF
CDR3nt: TGTGCCAGCAGCTTGGACGGCCTATCAACTAATGAAAAACTGTTTTTT
j_gene: TRBJ1-4
d_gene: .
v_gene: TRBV5-6
abundance: .

CDR3aa: CASSLGPGNEKLFF
CDR3nt: TGTGCCAGCAGCTTGGGTCCGGGTAATGAAAAACTGTTTTTT
j_gene: TRBJ1-4
d_gene: .
v_gene: TRBV5-6
abundance: .

CDR3aa: CASSLPRVGTDTQYF
CDR3nt: TGTGCCAGCAGCTTGCCAAGGGTGGGCACAGATACGCAGTATTTT
j_gene: TRBJ2-3
d_gene: .
v_gene: TRBV5-4
abundance: .

CDR3aa: CASSFGLIGNEQFF
CDR3nt: TGTGCCAGCAGCTTCGGGCTTATTGGGAATGAGCAGTTCTTC
j_gene: TRBJ2-1
d_gene: .
v_gene: TRBV7-9
abundance: .

CDR3aa: CASSPKRDQVTDTQYF
CDR3nt: TGCGCCAGCAGCCCCAAACGGGACCAAGTCACAGATACGCAGTATTTT
j_gene: TRBJ2-3
d_gene: .
v_gene: TRBV5-1
abundance: .

CDR3aa: CASSPPSEHDEQFF
CDR3nt: TGTGCCAGCAGCCCGCCGTCCGAGCACGATGAGCAGTTCTTC
j_gene: TRBJ2-1
d_gene: .
v_gene: TRBV13
abundance: .

CDR3aa: CASSTGGFQETQYF
CDR3nt: TGTGCCAGCAGCACTGGGGGATTCCAAGAGACCCAGTACTTC
j_gene: TRBJ2-5
d_gene: .
v_gene: TRBV9
abundance: .

CDR3aa: CASSQASPNTEAFF
CDR3nt: TGTGCCAGCAGCCAAGCAAGTCCGAACACTGAAGCTTTCTTT
j_gene: TRBJ1-1
d_gene: .
v_gene: TRBV3-1/TRBV3-2
abundance: .

CDR3aa: CASSQDVANTEAFF
CDR3nt: TGCGCCAGCAGCCAAGATGTGGCGAACACTGAAGCTTTCTTT
j_gene: TRBJ1-1
d_gene: .
v_gene: TRBV4-3
abundance: .

CDR3aa: CASSLPGSGRQYF
CDR3nt: TGTGCCAGCAGCTTACCGGGCAGCGGACGGCAGTACTTC
j_gene: TRBJ2-7
d_gene: .
v_gene: TRBV7-2
abundance: .

CDR3aa: CASSPSRNQPQHF
CDR3nt: TGCGCCAGCAGCCCCTCGCGCAATCAGCCCCAGCATTTT
j_gene: TRBJ1-5
d_gene: .
v_gene: TRBV4-1
abundance: .

CDR3aa: CASSSQIPNYGYTF
CDR3nt: TGTGCCAGCAGTTCGCAGATTCCTAACTATGGCTACACCTTC
j_gene: TRBJ1-2
d_gene: .
v_gene: TRBV28
abundance: .

CDR3aa: CASSLTSGTGSEKLFF
CDR3nt: TGTGCCAGCAGCCTTACGTCCGGGACAGGCTCCGAAAAACTGTTTTTT
j_gene: TRBJ1-4
d_gene: TRBD1
v_gene: TRBV5-6
abundance: .

CDR3aa: CASSYSGSVNQPQHF
CDR3nt: TGTGCCAGCAGTTATTCGGGGTCCGTAAATCAGCCCCAGCATTTT
j_gene: TRBJ1-5
d_gene: .
v_gene: TRBV6-5
abundance: .

CDR3aa: CASSFYSVNTEAFF
CDR3nt: TGTGCCAGCAGTTTCTACAGCGTGAACACTGAAGCTTTCTTT
j_gene: TRBJ1-1
d_gene: .
v_gene: TRBV7-9
abundance: .

CDR3aa: CASSWIAGEYNEQFF
CDR3nt: TGTGCCAGCAGCTGGATAGCGGGGGAATACAATGAGCAGTTCTTC
j_gene: TRBJ2-1
d_gene: TRBD2
v_gene: TRBV7-9
abundance: .

CDR3aa: CASSLRFRGLVAFF
CDR3nt: TGTGCCAGCAGTTTAAGGTTCAGGGGGCTTGTCGCTTTCTTT
j_gene: TRBJ1-1
d_gene: TRBD1
v_gene: TRBV28
abundance: few

CDR3aa: CASSPQGPGNSPLHF
CDR3nt: TGTGCCAGCTCACCACAGGGGCCGGGTAATTCACCCCTCCACTTT
j_gene: TRBJ1-6
d_gene: .
v_gene: TRBV18
abundance: .

CDR3aa: CASSLRQAGGEQYF
CDR3nt: TGTGCCAGCAGTTTACGGCAGGCCGGGGGGGAGCAGTACTTC
j_gene: TRBJ2-7
d_gene: TRBD2
v_gene: TRBV28
abundance: .

CDR3aa: CASSFLPRDRGTDTQYF
CDR3nt: TGTGCCAGCAGTTTTTTACCTCGGGACAGGGGTACAGATACGCAGTATTTT
j_gene: TRBJ2-3
d_gene: TRBD1
v_gene: TRBV6-2/TRBV6-3
abundance: .

CDR3aa: CAISAEGNTEAFF
CDR3nt: TGTGCCATCAGTGCGGAGGGGAACACTGAAGCTTTCTTT
j_gene: TRBJ1-1
d_gene: .
v_gene: TRBV10-3
abundance: .

CDR3aa: CATSRDRGGLLRSF
CDR3nt: TGTGCCACCAGCAGAGATCGAGGGGGGCTGCTTAGGAGCTTC
j_gene: TRBJ2-7
d_gene: .
v_gene: TRBV15
abundance: .

CDR3aa: CASSLAVVNTEAFF
CDR3nt: TGCGCCAGCAGCTTGGCTGTTGTGAACACTGAAGCTTTCTTT
j_gene: TRBJ1-1
d_gene: .
v_gene: TRBV5-1
abundance: .

CDR3aa: CASSPGSSYEQYF
CDR3nt: TGTGCCAGCTCCCCGGGAAGTTCCTACGAGCAGTACTTC
j_gene: TRBJ2-7
d_gene: .
v_gene: TRBV28
abundance: .

CDR3aa: CASRGGRAMNTEAFF
CDR3nt: TGTGCCAGCAGGGGTGGGAGGGCGATGAACACTGAAGCTTTCTTT
j_gene: TRBJ1-1
d_gene: .
v_gene: TRBV6-5
abundance: .

CDR3aa: CAWSVYRGAYEQYF
CDR3nt: TGTGCCTGGAGTGTCTACAGGGGGGCCTACGAGCAGTACTTC
j_gene: TRBJ2-7
d_gene: TRBD1
v_gene: TRBV30
abundance: .

CDR3aa: CASLGQFNEKLFF
CDR3nt: TGTGCCAGCCTGGGACAGTTTAATGAAAAACTGTTTTTT
j_gene: TRBJ1-4
d_gene: TRBD1
v_gene: TRBV19
abundance: .

CDR3aa: CASSEGNQPQHF
CDR3nt: TGTGCCAGCAGTGAAGGGAATCAGCCCCAGCATTTT
j_gene: TRBJ1-5
d_gene: .
v_gene: TRBV6-1
abundance: once

CDR3aa: CASSVSGVGNTIYF
CDR3nt: TGTGCCAGCAGCGTATCAGGGGTAGGAAACACCATATATTTT
j_gene: TRBJ1-3
d_gene: .
v_gene: TRBV9
abundance: .

CDR3aa: CASSLGGERSYEQYF
CDR3nt: TGTGCCAGCAGCTTGGGGGGCGAGCGGTCCTACGAGCAGTACTTC
j_gene: TRBJ2-7
d_gene: .
v_gene: TRBV5-5
abundance: .

CDR3aa: CASSLEGKNYGYTF
CDR3nt: TGTGCCAGCAGCTTGGAGGGGAAGAACTATGGCTACACCTTC
j_gene: TRBJ1-2
d_gene: .
v_gene: TRBV5-5
abundance: .

CDR3aa: CASSQDVTGNYGYTF
CDR3nt: TGTGCCAGCAGCCAAGATGTGACTGGTAACTATGGCTACACCTTC
j_gene: TRBJ1-2
d_gene: .
v_gene: TRBV4-2
abundance: .

CDR3aa: CASSQDGAGRGYGYTF
CDR3nt: TGTGCCAGCAGCCAAGATGGGGCAGGGAGAGGCTATGGCTACACCTTC
j_gene: TRBJ1-2
d_gene: .
v_gene: TRBV3-1/TRBV3-2
abundance: .

CDR3aa: CASTGTGQYEQYF
CDR3nt: TGTGCCAGTACCGGGACAGGGCAGTACGAGCAGTACTTC
j_gene: TRBJ2-7
d_gene: TRBD1
v_gene: TRBV19
abundance: .

CDR3aa: CASSVGGTGGDNSPLHF
CDR3nt: TGTGCCAGCAGCGTCGGTGGGACAGGGGGTGACAATTCACCCCTCCACTTT
j_gene: TRBJ1-6
d_gene: TRBD1
v_gene: TRBV7-2
abundance: once

CDR3aa: CASSRGQGVMNTEAFF
CDR3nt: TGTGCCAGCAGCCGCGGACAGGGGGTGATGAACACTGAAGCTTTCTTT
j_gene: TRBJ1-1
d_gene: TRBD1
v_gene: TRBV6-2/TRBV6-3
abundance: .

CDR3aa: CASSRRGSGNTIYF
CDR3nt: TGTGCCAGCAGCAGGAGGGGGTCTGGAAACACCATATATTTT
j_gene: TRBJ1-3
d_gene: .
v_gene: TRBV5-6
abundance: .

CDR3aa: CASSEAGPRGGYGYTF
CDR3nt: TGTGCCAGCAGTGAAGCAGGGCCAAGGGGGGGCTATGGCTACACCTTC
j_gene: TRBJ1-2
d_gene: .
v_gene: TRBV6-1
abundance: .

CDR3aa: CASSSGSWNEQFF
CDR3nt: TGTGCCAGCAGCTCAGGGTCGTGGAATGAGCAGTTCTTC
j_gene: TRBJ2-1
d_gene: .
v_gene: TRBV7-3
abundance: .

CDR3aa: CASSETPTKSDTQYF
CDR3nt: TGTGCCAGCAGCGAGACCCCTACGAAGTCAGATACGCAGTATTTT
j_gene: TRBJ2-3
d_gene: .
v_gene: TRBV9
abundance: .

CDR3aa: CSAQGQGYEKLFF
CDR3nt: TGCAGCGCCCAGGGACAGGGTTATGAAAAACTGTTTTTT
j_gene: TRBJ1-4
d_gene: TRBD1
v_gene: TRBV29-1
abundance: .